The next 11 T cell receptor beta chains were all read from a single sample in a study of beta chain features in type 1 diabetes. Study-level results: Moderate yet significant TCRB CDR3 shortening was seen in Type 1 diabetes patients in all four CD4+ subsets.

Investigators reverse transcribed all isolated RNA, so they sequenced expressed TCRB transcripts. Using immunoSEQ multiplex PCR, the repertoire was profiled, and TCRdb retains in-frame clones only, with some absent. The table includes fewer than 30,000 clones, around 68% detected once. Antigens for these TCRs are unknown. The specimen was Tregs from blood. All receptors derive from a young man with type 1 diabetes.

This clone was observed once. The CDR3 DNA is TGTGCCAGCAGGGGGACAGTTTCTTCCTATGGCTACACCTTC. As protein: CASRGTVSSYGYTF. The chain has TRBV6-5 and TRBJ1-2, with 7 bases fitting TRBD1. Germline assignment: CDR1 MNHEY and CDR2 SVGAGI. The CDR3 totals 14 residues. V lost 6 bases to trimming and J lost 4 bases; unmatched junction nucleotides: 8.

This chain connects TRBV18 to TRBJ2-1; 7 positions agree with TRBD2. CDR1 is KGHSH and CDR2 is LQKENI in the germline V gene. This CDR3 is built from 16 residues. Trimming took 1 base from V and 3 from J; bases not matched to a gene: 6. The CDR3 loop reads CASSPLSGLNYNEQFF. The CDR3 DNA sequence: TGTGCCAGCTCACCACTCTCGGGACTAAACTACAATGAGCAGTTCTTC.

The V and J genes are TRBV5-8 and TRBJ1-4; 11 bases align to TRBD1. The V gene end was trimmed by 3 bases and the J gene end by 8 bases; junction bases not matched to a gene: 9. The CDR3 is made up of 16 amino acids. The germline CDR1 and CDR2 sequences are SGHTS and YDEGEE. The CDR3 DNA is TGTGCCAGCAGCTCCGCCCTGGGACAGGGGGGCGAAAAACTGTTTTTT. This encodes CASSSALGQGGEKLFF.

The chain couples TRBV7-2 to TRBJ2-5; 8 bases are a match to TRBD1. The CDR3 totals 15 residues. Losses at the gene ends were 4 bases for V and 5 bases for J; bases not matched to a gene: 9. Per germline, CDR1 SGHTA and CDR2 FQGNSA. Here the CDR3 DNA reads TGTGCCAGCAGCTACGGACAGGGAGTTCAGGAGACCCAGTACTTC. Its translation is CASSYGQGVQETQYF.

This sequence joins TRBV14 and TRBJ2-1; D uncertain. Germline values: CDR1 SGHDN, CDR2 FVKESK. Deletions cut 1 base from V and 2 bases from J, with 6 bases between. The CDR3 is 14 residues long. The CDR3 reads CASSQVTTYNEQFF. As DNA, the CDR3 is TGTGCCAGCAGCCAAGTAACTACCTACAATGAGCAGTTCTTC.

The CDR3 DNA reads as TGTGCCAGCAGTAGCCTAGGCGGGGGGTTCTACAATGAGCAGTTCTTC. Protein sequence: CASSSLGGGFYNEQFF. This chain links TRBV28 with TRBJ2-1, with 8 nucleotides matching TRBD2. CDR1 is MDHEN and CDR2 is SYDVKM in the germline V gene. Unmatched junction bases numbered 9, after V lost 5 bases and J lost 3 bases. The CDR3 totals 16 residues.

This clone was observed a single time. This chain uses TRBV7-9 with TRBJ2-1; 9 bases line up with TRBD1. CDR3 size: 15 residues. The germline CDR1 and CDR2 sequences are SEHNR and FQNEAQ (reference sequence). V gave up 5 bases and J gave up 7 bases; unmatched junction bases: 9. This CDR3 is CASSNPQGARNEQFF. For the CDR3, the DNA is TGTGCCAGCAGCAACCCACAGGGGGCGCGAAATGAGCAGTTCTTC.

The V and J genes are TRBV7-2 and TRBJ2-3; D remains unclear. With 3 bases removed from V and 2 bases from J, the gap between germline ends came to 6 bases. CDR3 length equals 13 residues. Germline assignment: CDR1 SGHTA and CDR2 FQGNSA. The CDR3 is CASSFQATDTQYF. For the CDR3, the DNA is TGTGCCAGCAGCTTTCAGGCCACAGATACGCAGTATTTT.

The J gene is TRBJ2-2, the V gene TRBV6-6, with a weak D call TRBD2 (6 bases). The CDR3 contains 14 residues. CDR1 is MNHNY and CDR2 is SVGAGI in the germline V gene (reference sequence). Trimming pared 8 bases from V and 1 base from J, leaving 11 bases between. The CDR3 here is CASQAGRNTGELFF. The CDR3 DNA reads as TGTGCCAGCCAGGCGGGGAGGAACACCGGGGAGCTGTTTTTT.

CDR3 nucleotide sequence: TGTGCCAGCAGCTGGGGGAGGGCGAGCGGCTACACCTTC. Translating gives CASSWGRASGYTF. This chain uses TRBV7-9 with TRBJ1-2, with D perhaps matching TRBD1 (5 bases). V was shortened by 4 bases and J by 8 bases, with 14 bases between the two germline ends. Germline V gene data show CDR1 as SEHNR and CDR2 as FQNEAQ (reference sequence). The CDR3 length is 13 residues. Drawing the rest from reference TRBV7-9 and TRBJ1-2, the complete variable domain is DTGVSQNPRHKITKRGQNVTFRCDPISEHNRLYWYRQTLGQGPEFLTYFQNEAQLEKSRLLSDRFSAERPKGSFSTLEIQRTEQGDSAMYLCASSWGRASGYTFGSGTRLTVV.

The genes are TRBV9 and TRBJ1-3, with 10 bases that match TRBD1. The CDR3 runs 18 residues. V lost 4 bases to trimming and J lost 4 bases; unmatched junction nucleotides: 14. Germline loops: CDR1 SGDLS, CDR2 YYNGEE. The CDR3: CASSPRDRGRVVGNTIYF. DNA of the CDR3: TGTGCCAGCAGCCCCCGGGACAGGGGCCGAGTTGTGGGAAACACCATATATTTT.